One and the same sample provided the 25 T cell receptor beta chains below, sequenced in a study of OX40 agonist ivuxolimab in advanced cancers. Sequenced by immunoSEQ multiplex PCR; TCRdb stores in-frame clones only, minus some. The sample shows around 68,000 clones, more than 85% of them seen only once. The sequenced sample was CD4+ or CD8+ T cells sorted from blood, obtained in a trial of the OX40 agonist ivuxolimab. These receptors all stem from an adult with an advanced solid tumor such as melanoma, head and neck, liver or kidney cancer.

The chain employs TRBV27 and TRBJ1-1; D uncertain. With 10 bases removed from V and 6 bases from J, the gap between germline ends came to 9 bases. The CDR3 is 10 residues long. CDR1 is MNHEY and CDR2 is SMNVEV in the germline V gene (reference sequence). The DNA for the CDR3 is TGTGCCATCCTTGGACCTGAAGCTTTCTTT. Its protein is CAILGPEAFF.

The chain combines TRBV10-3 with TRBJ2-3, with 10 bases that match TRBD2. The junction had 13 bases not matched to a gene; V was cut back by 6 bases and J by 4 bases. CDR1 is ENHRY and CDR2 is SYGVKD in the germline V gene. The CDR3 has 17 amino acids. Here the CDR3 reads CAISARLAGLSPDTQYF. The CDR3, as DNA: TGTGCCATCAGCGCCCGACTAGCGGGTCTGAGCCCAGATACGCAGTATTTT.

J is TRBJ1-3 and V is TRBV21-1. TRBV21-1 is deemed a pseudogene. The CDR3 length is 13 residues. The CDR3 region is CASSPPPGNTIYF. DNA for the CDR3: TGTGCCAGCAGCCCGCCCCCCGGAAACACCATATATTTT.

Points on this clone: At one of its ends the junction is not consistent with the germline gene, which may arise from a read error. This specimen includes other DNA sequences encoding the same CDR3. The rearrangement links TRBV29-1 to TRBJ1-5; D gene ambiguous. CDR3 length: 12 amino acids. CDR1 is SQVTM, CDR2 ANQGSEA, per germline. The chain's CDR3 is CSVEEEGQPQHF. The CDR3 DNA reads as TGCAGTGTTGAGGAAGAGGGCCAGCCCCAGCATTTT.

The chain couples TRBV9 to TRBJ1-5, with D possibly matching TRBD1 (5 bases). Trimming removed 4 bases from V and 2 bases from J, with 10 bases in between. This CDR3 region has 14 residues. Germline V lookup: CDR1 SGDLS, CDR2 YYNGEE. The CDR3 DNA reads as TGTGCCAGCAGCCCCCGAGGGGGCAATCAGCCCCAGCATTTT. Translation: CASSPRGGNQPQHF.

The chain combines TRBV2 with TRBJ2-7; D gene unclear. This CDR3 region has 12 residues. CDR1 and CDR2 from the germline V gene are SNHLY and FYNNEI. V was cut by 6 bases and J by 3 bases, with 9 bases left in between. The CDR3 coding sequence is TGTGCCAGCAGCGTGCAGAACTACGAGCAGTACTTC. Translation: CASSVQNYEQYF.

The V and J genes are TRBV19 and TRBJ1-1, with TRBD1 as a possible D gene (5 bases). Deletions cut 6 bases from V and 5 bases from J, with 13 bases between. This CDR3 region has 13 residues. CDR1 and CDR2 from the germline V gene are LNHDA and SQIVND (reference sequence). The CDR3 sequence is CASRVQGETEAFF. The CDR3 nucleotides are TGTGCCAGTAGGGTGCAGGGTGAAACTGAAGCTTTCTTT. Filled out from reference TRBV19 and TRBJ1-1, the complete variable domain reads DGGITQSPKYLFRKEGQNVTLSCEQNLNHDAMYWYRQDPGQGLRLIYYSQIVNDFQKGDIAEGYSVSREKKESFPLTVTSAQKNPTAFYLCASRVQGETEAFFGQGTRLTVV.

The DNA of the CDR3 is TGTGCCAGCAGTGGGACGCTGAGCTCTGGAAACACCATATATTTT. The encoded protein is CASSGTLSSGNTIYF. The rearrangement uses TRBV6-1 and TRBJ1-3; D not certain. The CDR3 loop spans 15 amino acids. The germline gives CDR1 MNHNS, CDR2 SASEGT. The V and J ends lost 4 bases and 0 bases respectively, with 10 bases between them.

The genes are TRBV7-6 and TRBJ2-3; no reliable D call. Between the trimmed V and J ends, which lost 2 bases and 6 bases, there was a span of 12 bases. The germline V gene encodes CDR1 SGHVS and CDR2 FNYEAQ. This CDR3 has 14 amino acids. This chain's CDR3 is CASSLKPDGDTQYF. DNA of the CDR3: TGTGCCAGCAGCTTAAAGCCGGACGGGGATACGCAGTATTTT.

The CDR3, as DNA: TGCGCCAGCAGCAATCTCCTAGCGGGAGGGTTTGGGGAGCAGTTCTTC. It translates to CASSNLLAGGFGEQFF. The rearrangement links TRBV5-1 to TRBJ2-1; 12 nucleotides match TRBD2. This CDR3 is built from 16 residues. In germline, CDR1 is SGHRS, CDR2 YFSETQ. With V trimmed by 4 bases and J by 10 bases, 12 bases remained unmatched.

The gene calls are TRBV19 and TRBJ1-3; a weak D match, TRBD1 (6 bases). The CDR3 loop spans 16 amino acids. The V gene's germline CDR1 is LNHDA and CDR2 SQIVND (reference sequence). The V gene lost 3 bases and the J gene lost 2 bases, with 14 bases spanning the gap. CDR3 DNA sequence: TGTGCCAGTAGTATTATCTCAGGGGAGCCTGGAAACACCATATATTTT. Translated, it gives CASSIISGEPGNTIYF. Full variable domain (outside the CDR3, taken from reference TRBV19 and TRBJ1-3): DGGITQSPKYLFRKEGQNVTLSCEQNLNHDAMYWYRQDPGQGLRLIYYSQIVNDFQKGDIAEGYSVSREKKESFPLTVTSAQKNPTAFYLCASSIISGEPGNTIYFGEGSWLTVV.

This chain joins TRBV29-1 and TRBJ2-7; D gene uncertain. Trimming removed 6 bases from V and 0 bases from J, with 15 bases in between. The CDR3 has 14 amino acids. CDR1 is SQVTM and CDR2 is ANQGSEA in the germline V gene. CDR3 nucleotides: TGCAGCGTCTCCCCTAGAAGGGACTCCTACGAGCAGTACTTC. It yields the protein CSVSPRRDSYEQYF.

V is TRBV9 and J is TRBJ2-7, with D perhaps matching TRBD2 (5 bases). V was clipped by 4 bases and J by 3 bases, with 14 bases between them. This CDR3 is 14 amino acids long. Germline assignment: CDR1 SGDLS and CDR2 YYNGEE. CDR3 residues: CASSPGVGVYEQYF. The CDR3 nucleotides are TGTGCCAGCAGCCCCGGGGTTGGAGTCTACGAGCAGTACTTC.

CDR3 in amino acids: CASRRTGGAYSGYTF. DNA of the CDR3: TGTGCCAGCAGACGCACAGGGGGGGCTTATAGCGGCTACACCTTC. This chain connects TRBV11-2 to TRBJ1-2; 8 nucleotides align to TRBD1. Germline assignment: CDR1 SGHAT and CDR2 FQNNGV. The CDR3 is made up of 15 amino acids. With 6 bases clipped from V and 8 bases from J, the junction kept 14 bases outside the gene matches.

The chain employs TRBV19 and TRBJ2-1; 14 bases fit TRBD2. Germline CDR1 is LNHDA and CDR2 is SQIVND (reference sequence). The CDR3 sequence is 15 residues long. J gave up 8 bases and V 6 bases, and 6 bases lay outside the gene matches. CDR3 amino acids: CASRYGTSGSYEQFF. The CDR3 DNA follows: TGTGCCAGTAGGTACGGGACTAGCGGGAGTTATGAGCAGTTCTTC.

This rearrangement joins TRBV30 to TRBJ2-2; possibly TRBD2 for D (6 bases). Trimming stripped 5 bases from V and 5 bases from J, with 12 bases between. The CDR3 runs 13 residues. CDR1 and CDR2 (germline): GTSNPN, SVGIG (reference sequence). For the CDR3, the DNA is TGTGCCTGGGACGCTCGGGGGACCGGGGAGCTGTTTTTT. It encodes CAWDARGTGELFF. Complete variable domain (other parts from reference TRBV30 and TRBJ2-2): SQTIHQWPATLVQPVGSPLSLECTVEGTSNPNLYWYRQAAGRGLQLLFYSVGIGQISSEVPQNLSASRPQDRQFILSSKKLLLSDSGFYLCAWDARGTGELFFGEGSRLTVL.

The chain employs TRBV6-5 and TRBJ2-7, with 14 bases fitting TRBD2. Unmatched junction bases numbered 4, after V lost 2 bases and J lost 4 bases. The CDR3 length is 16 residues. The germline CDR1 and CDR2 sequences are MNHEY and SVGAGI. The CDR3 spells CASSYTTSGRAYEQYF. In DNA, the CDR3 is TGTGCCAGCAGTTACACGACTAGCGGGAGGGCGTACGAGCAGTACTTC.

V and J are TRBV11-2 and TRBJ2-2, with D possibly being TRBD2 (5 bases). Germline V gene sequence: CDR1 SGHAT, CDR2 FQNNGV. The CDR3 runs to 17 residues. Trimming took 5 bases from V and 4 from J, leaving 20 bases between them. CDR3 sequence (DNA): TGTGCCAGCAGCCGGCGGGCCATGGAAGAGGGCACCGGGGAGCTGTTTTTT. Amino acids: CASSRRAMEEGTGELFF.

The chain combines TRBV30 with TRBJ1-2, with unresolved D. V lost 3 bases and J lost 8, with 10 bases in between. The CDR3 contains 11 residues. The germline CDR1 and CDR2 sequences are GTSNPN and SVGIG (reference sequence). CDR3 in DNA: TGTGCCTGGAGCTCTTATTTGGGCTACACCTTC. It is translated as CAWSSYLGYTF.

The chain recombines TRBV30 with TRBJ2-1, with 9 bases identical to TRBD2. This CDR3 has 18 residues. Losses at the gene ends were 3 bases for V and 6 bases for J; bases not matched to a gene: 18. Germline CDR1 reads GTSNPN; CDR2 reads SVGIG (reference sequence). As DNA, the CDR3 is TGTGCCTGGAGCCCCTGGGGGGGGGCGGGAGGGCCGGGCAATGAGCAGTTCTTC. Translating gives CAWSPWGGAGGPGNEQFF. Variable domain in full (rest from reference TRBV30 and TRBJ2-1): SQTIHQWPATLVQPVGSPLSLECTVEGTSNPNLYWYRQAAGRGLQLLFYSVGIGQISSEVPQNLSASRPQDRQFILSSKKLLLSDSGFYLCAWSPWGGAGGPGNEQFFGPGTRLTVL.

This clone was counted once. The chain recombines TRBV19 with TRBJ1-2, with 9 bases matching TRBD1. The V and J ends lost 6 bases and 7 bases, in that order; junction bases with no gene match: 15. CDR3 length equals 16 residues. Per germline, CDR1 LNHDA and CDR2 SQIVND (reference sequence). The CDR3 DNA reads TGTGCCAGTAGAGGGGGGACAGGGCTTATTTCTACTGGCTACACCTTC. This gives the protein CASRGGTGLISTGYTF.

About this clone itself: The germline gene is not matched at one end of the junction; a read error may be the cause. The chain recombines TRBV11-2 with TRBJ2-1, with TRBD1 matching 10 bases. The CDR3 is 11 amino acids. The germline V gene has CDR1 SGHAT and CDR2 FQNNGV. CDR3 nucleotides: TGTGCCAGCAGCTTCGGACAGGGGGAGATCTTC. This encodes CASSFGQGEIF.

This clone was observed a single time. V usage is TRBV5-4 and J usage is TRBJ2-7; unclear D gene. This CDR3 spans 11 amino acids. The V end lost 4 bases, the J end lost 3 bases, and 5 bases lay between the germline ends. Germline values: CDR1 SGHNT, CDR2 YYREEE (reference sequence). DNA for the CDR3: TGTGCCAGCAGCCTTCACTACGAGCAGTACTTC. Its translation is CASSLHYEQYF.

The chain carries TRBV5-6 and TRBJ2-6; 8 bases are shared with TRBD1. V lost 4 bases, J lost 0 bases, and 6 bases stayed unmatched. Germline loops: CDR1 SGHDT, CDR2 YYEEEE. The CDR3 runs 17 residues. The CDR3 loop is CASSPGQGNSGANVLTF. CDR3 nucleotides: TGTGCCAGCAGCCCCGGACAGGGCAACTCTGGGGCCAACGTCCTGACTTTC.

The rearrangement joins TRBV2 to TRBJ2-3; TRBD2 aligns across 8 bases. J lost 0 bases, V lost 7 bases, and 9 bases had no gene match. This CDR3 has 16 amino acids. Germline CDR1 and CDR2: SNHLY and FYNNEI. CDR3 coding DNA: TGTGCCAGCACAGAACCCAGCGGGAGAAGCACAGATACGCAGTATTTT. It specifies CASTEPSGRSTDTQYF.